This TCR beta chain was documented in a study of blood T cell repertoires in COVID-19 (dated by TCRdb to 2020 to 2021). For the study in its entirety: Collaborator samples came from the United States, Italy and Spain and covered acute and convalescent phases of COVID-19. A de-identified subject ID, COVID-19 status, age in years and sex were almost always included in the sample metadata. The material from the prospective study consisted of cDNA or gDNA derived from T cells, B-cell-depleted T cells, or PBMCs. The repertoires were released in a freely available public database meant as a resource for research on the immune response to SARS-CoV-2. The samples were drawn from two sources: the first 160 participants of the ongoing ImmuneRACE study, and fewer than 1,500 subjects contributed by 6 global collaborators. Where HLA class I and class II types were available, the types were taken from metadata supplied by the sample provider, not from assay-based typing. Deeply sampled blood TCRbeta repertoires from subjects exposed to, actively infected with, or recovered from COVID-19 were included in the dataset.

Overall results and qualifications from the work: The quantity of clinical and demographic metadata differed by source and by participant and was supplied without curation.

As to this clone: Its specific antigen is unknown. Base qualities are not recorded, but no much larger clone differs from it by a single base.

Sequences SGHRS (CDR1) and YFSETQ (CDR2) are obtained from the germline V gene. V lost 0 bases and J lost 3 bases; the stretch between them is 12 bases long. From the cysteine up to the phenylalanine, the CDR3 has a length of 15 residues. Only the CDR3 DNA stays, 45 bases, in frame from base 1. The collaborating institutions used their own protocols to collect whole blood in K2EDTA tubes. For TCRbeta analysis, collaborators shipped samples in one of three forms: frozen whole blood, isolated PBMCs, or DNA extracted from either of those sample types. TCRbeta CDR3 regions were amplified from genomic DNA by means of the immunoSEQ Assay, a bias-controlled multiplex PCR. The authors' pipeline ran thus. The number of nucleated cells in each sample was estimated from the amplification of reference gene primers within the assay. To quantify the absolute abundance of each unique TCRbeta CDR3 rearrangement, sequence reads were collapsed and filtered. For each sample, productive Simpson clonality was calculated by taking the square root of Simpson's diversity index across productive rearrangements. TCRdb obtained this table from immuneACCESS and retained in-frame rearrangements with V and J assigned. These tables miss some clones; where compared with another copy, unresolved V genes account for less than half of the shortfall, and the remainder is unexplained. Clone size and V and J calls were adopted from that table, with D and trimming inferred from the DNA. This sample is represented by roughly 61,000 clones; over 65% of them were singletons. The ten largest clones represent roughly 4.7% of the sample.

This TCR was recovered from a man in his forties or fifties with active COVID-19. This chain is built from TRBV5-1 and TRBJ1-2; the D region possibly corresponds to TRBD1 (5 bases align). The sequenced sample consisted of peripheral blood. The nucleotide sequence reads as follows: TGCGCCAGCAGCTTGGGGCAGGGAGGTGACTATGGCTACACCTTC. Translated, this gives CASSLGQGGDYGYTF.